The source of this T cell receptor beta chain is a study of T cells in Graves' hyperthyroidism and ophthalmopathy. General study points: By a 13 V-J model, ophthalmopathy was set apart from stable hyperthyroidism.

Germline lookup yields CDR1 SGHDT and CDR2 YYEEEE. The length of the CDR3 is 12 residues. V lost 6 bases to trimming and J lost 8 bases, with 9 bases between them. Isolation of PBMCs was performed on about 10 ml fresh peripheral blood. Remarks on this clonotype: No antigen is known for it.

There were TCR beta CDR3 regions amplified from RNA transcripts. HTBI primers were the set used in a first-round RT-PCR of the TCR CDR3. One entry per CDR3 protein results from TCRdb running MiXCR on the multiplex PCR reads. The table shows 250,000 to 300,000 distinct CDR3 sequences, with around 20% occurring only once. Sequenced material: blood. The V call is TRBV5-6, the J call TRBJ1-6; D uncertain. The clonotype comes from a man aged 50 or older with Graves' ophthalmopathy. The CDR3 loop reads CASKSDYSPLHF. The CDR3 region has the DNA TGTGCCAGCAAGTCCGACTATTCACCCCTCCACTTT.